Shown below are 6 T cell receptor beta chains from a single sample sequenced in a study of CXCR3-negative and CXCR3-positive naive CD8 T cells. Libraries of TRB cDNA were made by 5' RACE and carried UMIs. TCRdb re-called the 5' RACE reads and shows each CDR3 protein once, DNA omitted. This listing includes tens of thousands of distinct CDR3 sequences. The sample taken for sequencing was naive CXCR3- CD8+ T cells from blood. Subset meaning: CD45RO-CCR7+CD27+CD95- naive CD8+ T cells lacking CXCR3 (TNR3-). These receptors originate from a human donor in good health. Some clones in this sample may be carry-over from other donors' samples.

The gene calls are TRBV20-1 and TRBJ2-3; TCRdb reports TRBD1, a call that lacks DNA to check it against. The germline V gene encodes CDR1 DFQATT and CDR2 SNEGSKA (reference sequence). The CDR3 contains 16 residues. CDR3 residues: CSARGGPQRGTDTQYF.

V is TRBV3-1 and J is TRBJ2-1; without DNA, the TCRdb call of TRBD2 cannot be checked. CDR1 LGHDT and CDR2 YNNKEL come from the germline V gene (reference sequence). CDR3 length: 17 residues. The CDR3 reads CASSPYPGTSGPNEQFF.

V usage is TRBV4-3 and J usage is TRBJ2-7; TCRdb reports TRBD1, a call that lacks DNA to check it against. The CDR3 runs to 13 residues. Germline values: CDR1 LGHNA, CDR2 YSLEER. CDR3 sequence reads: CASSRDRVYEQYF.

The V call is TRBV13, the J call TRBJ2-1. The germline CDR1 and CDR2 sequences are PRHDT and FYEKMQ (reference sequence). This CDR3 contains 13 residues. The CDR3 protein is CASRVSGDNEQFF.

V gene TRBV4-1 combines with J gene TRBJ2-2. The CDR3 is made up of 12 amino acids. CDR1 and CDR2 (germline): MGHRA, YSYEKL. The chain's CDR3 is CASSRRPGELFF.

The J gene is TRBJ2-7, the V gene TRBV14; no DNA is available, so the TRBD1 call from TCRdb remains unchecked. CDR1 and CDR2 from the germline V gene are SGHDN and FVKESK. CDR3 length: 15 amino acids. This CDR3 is CASRQAGDNLYEQYF.